This T cell receptor beta chain is from a study of CD8+CD57+ T cells in acquired aplastic anemia (dated by TCRdb to 2016 to 2019). At the level of the whole study: Extracted DNA from sorted CD4+ and CD8+ cells averaged around 3.3 ug, ranging from roughly 0.17 to 27.4 ug. CD8+CD57+ expansion was defined as a frequency above the mean frequency observed in healthy subjects.

This clonotype has only a few counts. It has no known antigen specificity. Per-base quality was not reported, and no clone a single base away is much larger than it. Patients chosen for sequencing had shown expansion of CD8+CD57+ cells by flow cytometry. All patients had severe acquired aplastic anemia diagnosed by International Study of Aplastic Anemia and Agranulocytosis and Camitta criteria. No therapy had been received by the patients at the time of blood sampling. TCR repertoires of sorted CD4+ and CD8+ blood T cells from severe aplastic anemia patients and healthy subjects were deep-sequenced in the study. Patients were enrolled in the USA under clinicaltrials.gov protocols 00001620, 01623167, 00001397, 00071045, 00081523 and 00961064. Ficoll-Paque density gradient centrifugation was used to isolate peripheral blood mononuclear cells. Before DNA extraction, CD4+ and CD8+ T cells were sorted by FACS or by magnetic beads.

Results the study describes overall, beyond this receptor: About 29 CD8+ CDR3 sequences were found to be shared between patients and controls, but these sequences appeared to be highly expressed in patients and within the immunodominant clones of the patients. CD8+ Simpson's diversity did not differ significantly between patients and healthy controls (P=0.060).

For CDR1 and CDR2, the germline V gene lists MNHNS and SASEGT. The CDR3 covers 15 residues, taking in both the cysteine and the phenylalanine. Only CDR3 DNA remains: 45 bases, in frame from the first base. Trimming takes 6 bases from V and 2 bases from J, and the germline ends sit 14 bases apart. Genomic DNA was used as template for profiling of TCR beta VDJ combinations and CDR3 sequences. An Illumina HiSeq 2000 was used for TCR repertoire sequencing. Turning to the authors' computational methods: Repertoires were assessed using TRBV/TRBJ rearrangement plots, CDR3 size and DJ length profiles, and Simpson's diversity index. The immunodominant clone was defined as the most abundant DNA sequence in deep sequencing data. CDR3 amino acid sequences were checked for sharing across subjects and were also compared against the VDJdb database and published repertoires. TCRdb's own reprocessing of the public reads used fastp at Q25 and MiXCR and kept productive beta chains. All rows with the same CDR3 protein become a single entry with the most common DNA and genes. The V and J calls come from TCRdb's annotation, not from the publication. Across this sample there are 210,000 or so distinct CDR3 sequences, with roughly 53% seen only once. Nearly 20% of the sample goes to the ten largest clones.

This receptor chain uses TRBV6-1 and TRBJ1-5, with the D gene uncertain. This receptor was obtained from a human donor with aplastic anemia. The sequenced material came from sorted CD4+, CD8+, or CD8+CD57+ T cells (not recorded which) from PBMCs. The nucleotide sequence reads as follows: TGTGCCAGCAGCCTCGGAGGAGATGGCAATCAGCCCCAGCATTTT. Translated, it gives CASSLGGDGNQPQHF.